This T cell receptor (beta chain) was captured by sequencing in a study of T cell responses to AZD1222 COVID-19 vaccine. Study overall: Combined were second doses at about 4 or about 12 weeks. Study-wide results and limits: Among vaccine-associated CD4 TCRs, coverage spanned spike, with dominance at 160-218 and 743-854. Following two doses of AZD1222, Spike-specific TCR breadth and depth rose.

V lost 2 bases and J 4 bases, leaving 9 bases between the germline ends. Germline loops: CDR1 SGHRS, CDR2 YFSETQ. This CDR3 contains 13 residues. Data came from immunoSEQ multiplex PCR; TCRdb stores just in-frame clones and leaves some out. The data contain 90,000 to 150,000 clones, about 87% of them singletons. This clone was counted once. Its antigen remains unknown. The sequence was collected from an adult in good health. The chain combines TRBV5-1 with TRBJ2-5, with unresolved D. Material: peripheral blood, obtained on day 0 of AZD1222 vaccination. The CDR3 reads CASSFSSGETQYF. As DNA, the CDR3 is TGCGCCAGCAGCTTTTCCTCGGGAGAGACCCAGTACTTC.